The rows below give T cell receptor beta chains drawn from one sample of a study of chemoradiotherapy in HPV16-positive cancers. Some clones are missing from TCRdb's copy, which holds only in-frame ones; the method was immunoSEQ multiplex PCR. The profile shows 9,500 or so clones, 80% to 85% of them singletons. This specimen was tumor tissue, taken from a patient who underwent chemoradiotherapy. These receptors were taken from a human donor with HPV-associated anogenital cancer. CDR3s include the opening cysteine and the closing phenylalanine or tryptophan. A D gene is named only where the DNA matches it firmly. Clone size is given for some rows only: seen once, a few or many times, or a class if the clone is expanded.

>NA|TRBJ1-1|TRBV7-2|NA
CASSLRPNTEAFF
TGTGCCAGCAGCCTCCGACCAAACACTGAAGCTTTCTTT
>TRBD2|TRBJ2-2|TRBV2|once
CASRRLAGGKNTGELFF
TGTGCCAGCAGAAGGCTAGCGGGGGGGAAGAACACCGGGGAGCTGTTTTTT
>TRBD1|TRBJ1-1|TRBV9|NA
CASSINTGAETFF
TGTGCCAGCAGCATAAACACAGGGGCTGAGACTTTCTTT
>NA|TRBJ2-1|TRBV10-1|NA
CASSEFLAGNEQFF
TGCGCCAGCAGTGAGTTTCTAGCCGGGAATGAGCAGTTCTTC
>NA|TRBJ2-7|TRBV28|NA
CASSLDYTAYEQYF
TGTGCCAGCAGTTTAGACTACACCGCCTACGAGCAGTACTTC
>TRBD1|TRBJ2-7|TRBV7-9|NA
CASSLALGQPYEQYF
TGTGCCAGCAGCTTAGCGCTGGGACAGCCCTACGAGCAGTACTTC
>NA|TRBJ2-1|TRBV7-2|NA
CASSLVGIGGEGRNEQFF
TGTGCCAGCAGCTTAGTCGGGATCGGGGGTGAGGGCAGAAATGAGCAGTTCTTC
>NA|TRBJ1-2|TRBV21-1|NA
CASSPRVGSYGYTF
TGTGCCAGCAGCCCGAGGGTGGGGAGCTATGGCTACACCTTC
>NA|TRBJ2-1|TRBV9|once
CASSVAPDEQFF
TGTGCCAGCAGCGTAGCTCCGGATGAGCAGTTCTTC
>TRBD1|TRBJ2-3|TRBV5-8|NA
CASSLDWDRDSTDTQYF
TGTGCCAGCAGCTTGGATTGGGACAGGGATAGCACAGATACGCAGTATTTT
>TRBD2|TRBJ2-3|TRBV10-3|NA
CAISGGGADTQYF
TGTGCCATCTCGGGGGGTGGTGCAGATACGCAGTATTTT
>NA|TRBJ1-3|TRBV6-6|NA
CASSYSRLSGNTIYF
TGTGCCAGCAGTTACTCCAGGCTCTCTGGAAACACCATATATTTT
>TRBD1|TRBJ1-2|TRBV7-9|once
CASSGSGTGGVSGYTF
TGTGCCAGCAGCGGTTCCGGGACAGGGGGTGTTAGTGGCTACACCTTC
>TRBD1|TRBJ1-5|TRBV2|NA
CASNRQGASNQPQHF
TGTGCCAGCAACCGACAGGGGGCAAGCAATCAGCCCCAGCATTTT
>NA|TRBJ2-7|TRBV7-2|NA
CASSSGTGLPSYEQYF
TGTGCCAGCAGTTCGGGAACCGGGCTCCCTTCCTACGAGCAGTACTTC
>NA|TRBJ2-1|TRBV28|NA
CASSNLGRDHEQFF
TGTGCCAGCAGTAATTTGGGACGGGATCATGAGCAGTTCTTC
>NA|TRBJ2-7|TRBV5-6|NA
CASSLGWGSYEQYF
TGTGCCAGCAGCTTGGGATGGGGGAGCTACGAGCAGTACTTC
>TRBD1|TRBJ1-5|TRBV10-3|NA
CAISPGTGASNQPQHF
TGTGCCATCAGCCCCGGGACAGGGGCCAGCAATCAGCCCCAGCATTTT
>NA|TRBJ2-7|TRBV21-1|NA
CASGRDLTGEQYF
TGTGCCAGCGGCCGGGACTTGACGGGCGAGCAGTACTTC
>NA|TRBJ2-3|TRBV29-1|NA
CSVEGGERDTQYF
TGCAGCGTTGAAGGAGGGGAGAGGGATACGCAGTATTTT
>NA|TRBJ2-7|TRBV7-2|NA
CASSSQPSYEQYF
TGTGCCAGCAGCTCCCAACCCTCCTACGAGCAGTACTTC
>NA|TRBJ2-7|TRBV6-6|NA
CASTRDISYEQYF
TGTGCCAGCACTAGGGACATCTCCTACGAGCAGTACTTC
>TRBD1|TRBJ1-1|TRBV9|NA
CASRSGTGSTEAFF
TGTGCCAGCAGGTCCGGGACAGGGAGCACTGAAGCTTTCTTT
>NA|TRBJ1-1|TRBV13|few
CASSAWRYTEAFF
TGTGCCAGCAGCGCCTGGAGATACACTGAAGCTTTCTTT
>TRBD1|TRBJ1-5|TRBV6-5|few
CASSLSRDRNQPQHF
TGTGCCAGCAGTTTGTCCCGGGACAGGAATCAGCCCCAGCATTTT
>NA|TRBJ2-1|TRBV9|NA
CASSVEHTAYNEQFF
TGTGCCAGCAGCGTAGAACACACCGCCTACAATGAGCAGTTCTTC
>NA|TRBJ1-1|TRBV28|NA
CASSPPLVWNTEAFF
TGTGCCAGCAGCCCTCCTCTCGTCTGGAACACTGAAGCTTTCTTT
>TRBD1|TRBJ2-5|TRBV19|NA
CASSIGTGQGLQTQYF
TGTGCCAGTAGTATAGGGACGGGACAGGGTCTGCAGACCCAGTACTTC
>NA|TRBJ1-2|TRBV18|NA
CASSPELNYGYTF
TGTGCCAGCTCACCAGAACTCAACTATGGCTACACCTTC
>NA|TRBJ1-3|TRBV11-2|NA
CASSPERSSGNTIYF
TGTGCCAGCAGCCCCGAACGTAGCTCTGGAAACACCATATATTTT
>NA|TRBJ1-1|TRBV2|NA
CASSVRNTEAFF
TGTGCCAGCAGTGTTAGGAACACTGAAGCTTTCTTT
>NA|TRBJ2-5|TRBV10-3|NA
CAISERQGQETQYF
TGTGCCATCAGTGAGCGTCAGGGGCAAGAGACCCAGTACTTC
>NA|TRBJ1-2|TRBV7-9|NA
CASTPGAPKDGYTF
TGTGCCAGCACCCCTGGGGCCCCCAAGGATGGCTACACCTTC
>NA|TRBJ2-5|TRBV7-3|NA
CASSLGAEETQYF
TGTGCCAGCAGCTTAGGGGCGGAAGAGACCCAGTACTTC
>NA|TRBJ1-1|TRBV7-2|NA
CASSLVRNTEAFF
TGTGCCAGCAGCTTAGTTCGGAACACTGAAGCTTTCTTT
>NA|TRBJ1-4|TRBV5-1|NA
CASSLGRATNEKLFF
TGCGCCAGCAGCTTGGGTAGGGCAACTAATGAAAAACTGTTTTTT
>NA|TRBJ1-1|TRBV9|medium-sized
CASSVGQDTEAFF
TGTGCCAGCAGCGTAGGGCAAGACACTGAAGCTTTCTTT
>TRBD1|TRBJ1-3|TRBV4-1|NA
CASSQEPTGVSGNTIYF
TGCGCCAGCAGCCAAGAGCCGACAGGGGTCTCTGGAAACACCATATATTTT
>NA|TRBJ2-1|TRBV9|NA
CASSASRRDSYNEQFF
TGTGCCAGCAGCGCCTCTAGAAGGGACTCCTACAATGAGCAGTTCTTC
>NA|TRBJ1-2|TRBV18|NA
CASSPSANYGYTF
TGTGCCAGCTCACCATCGGCTAACTATGGCTACACCTTC
>NA|TRBJ1-5|TRBV19|NA
CASSKDGHSNQPQHF
TGTGCCAGTAGCAAGGACGGGCATAGCAATCAGCCCCAGCATTTT
>NA|TRBJ2-5|TRBV7-8|NA
CASSSGPLAETQYF
TGTGCCAGCAGCTCAGGGCCGCTCGCAGAGACCCAGTACTTC
>TRBD1|TRBJ2-7|TRBV5-1|NA
CASSLEAGGGHEQYF
TGCGCCAGCAGCTTGGAGGCAGGGGGTGGCCACGAGCAGTACTTC
>NA|TRBJ1-4|TRBV30|large
CAWRLRATNEKLFF
TGTGCCTGGAGGTTGCGCGCAACTAATGAAAAACTGTTTTTT
>NA|TRBJ1-6|TRBV30|NA
CAWNLGLGEPLHF
TGTGCCTGGAATCTGGGACTCGGGGAACCCCTCCACTTT
>NA|TRBJ1-5|TRBV2|NA
CASSEGGDNQPQHF
TGTGCCAGCAGTGAAGGGGGGGACAATCAGCCCCAGCATTTT
>NA|TRBJ1-1|TRBV11-2|NA
CASSHAGQGTEAFF
TGTGCCAGCAGCCACGCCGGGCAGGGGACTGAAGCTTTCTTT
>NA|TRBJ1-5|TRBV6-1|NA
CASSEPLGWGNVQPQHF
TGTGCCAGCAGTGAACCTCTTGGCTGGGGGAATGTGCAGCCCCAGCATTTT
>NA|TRBJ2-6|TRBV5-1|NA
CASSSGKGGSGANVLTF
TGCGCCAGCAGCTCCGGCAAAGGGGGCTCTGGGGCCAACGTCCTGACTTTC
>TRBD2|TRBJ2-2|TRBV5-6|NA
CASSFGGNRELFF
TGTGCCAGCAGCTTCGGGGGGAACCGGGAGCTGTTTTTT
>NA|TRBJ2-4|TRBV30|NA
CAWSVQGINIQYF
TGTGCCTGGAGTGTTCAGGGGATAAACATTCAGTACTTC
>TRBD1|TRBJ2-7|TRBV2|NA
CARGLAGQGAGEQYF
TGTGCCAGAGGCCTGGCGGGACAGGGGGCCGGCGAGCAGTACTTC
>NA|TRBJ1-4|TRBV28|NA
CASSLLLGRGEKLFF
TGTGCCAGCAGTTTATTATTGGGGCGGGGAGAAAAACTGTTTTTT
>NA|TRBJ1-1|TRBV6-5|NA
CASSYRPLGLNTEAFF
TGTGCCAGCAGTTACAGGCCCCTTGGCCTGAACACTGAAGCTTTCTTT
>NA|TRBJ2-7|TRBV5-8|NA
CASSTDPPYEQYF
TGTGCCAGCAGCACGGACCCCCCCTACGAGCAGTACTTC